Listed here are 10 T cell receptor beta chains from one sample, sequenced in a study of OX40 agonist ivuxolimab in advanced cancers. Sequencing was performed with immunoSEQ multiplex PCR; in TCRdb, only in-frame clones are kept and a portion is missing. The profile covers almost 50,000 clones, with roughly four fifths appearing a single time and roughly 1.7% taken by the ten largest. Specimen: CD4+ or CD8+ T cells sorted from blood, collected in a trial of the OX40 agonist ivuxolimab. The receptors were sampled from an adult with an advanced solid tumor such as melanoma, head and neck, liver or kidney cancer.

The chain recombines TRBV4-2 with TRBJ2-1, with D perhaps matching TRBD2 (5 bases). Trimming took 0 bases from V and 10 from J, leaving 13 bases between them. From germline, CDR1 is LGHNA and CDR2 YNFKEQ. This CDR3 has 14 residues. The CDR3 loop reads CASSQDPREGEQFF. In DNA form, the CDR3 reads TGTGCCAGCAGCCAAGATCCTCGGGAAGGCGAGCAGTTCTTC.

The gene calls are TRBV6-6 and TRBJ2-2, with 7 bases identical to TRBD1. Germline V gives CDR1 MNHNY, CDR2 SVGAGI (reference sequence). This CDR3 comprises 15 residues. V shed 0 bases, J shed 3 bases, and the junction held 1 base outside the gene matches. The CDR3, as DNA: TGTGCCAGCAGTTACTCGACAGGGTACACCGGGGAGCTGTTTTTT. Protein: CASSYSTGYTGELFF.

V gene TRBV7-9 combines with J gene TRBJ2-4, with TRBD1 matching 10 bases. The CDR3 runs 16 residues. The V and J ends lost 6 bases and 3 bases, in that order; junction bases with no gene match: 8. Per the germline V gene, CDR1 is SEHNR and CDR2 is FQNEAQ (reference sequence). CDR3 DNA: TGTGCCAGCAGTCCATGGACAGGGGGAGACAAAAACATTCAGTACTTC. It specifies CASSPWTGGDKNIQYF.

The chain uses TRBV10-3 and TRBJ2-7; 9 bases line up with TRBD1. V gave up 1 base and J gave up 5 bases; unmatched junction bases: 6. The CDR3 length is 15 residues. The germline V gene encodes CDR1 ENHRY and CDR2 SYGVKD. CDR3: CAISEWGQGVDEQYF. Here the CDR3 DNA reads TGTGCCATCAGTGAGTGGGGACAGGGAGTTGACGAGCAGTACTTC.

The chain has TRBV19 and TRBJ1-5; D unclear. The length of the CDR3 is 12 residues. Germline CDR1 and CDR2: LNHDA and SQIVND (reference sequence). V lost 3 bases, J lost 11 bases, and 11 bases lay in between. Here the CDR3 DNA reads TGTGCCAGTAGTATTGACCGTCGAACCCAGCATTTT. Residues: CASSIDRRTQHF.

The chain uses TRBV7-3 and TRBJ2-7; possibly TRBD1 or TRBD2 for D (5 bases each). CDR3 length: 13 residues. With 5 bases removed from V and 5 bases from J, the gap between germline ends came to 13 bases. Germline loops: CDR1 SGHTA, CDR2 FQGTGA. CDR3 in DNA: TGTGCCAGCAGCAGGGGACCAGCCGACGAGCAGTACTTC. It specifies CASSRGPADEQYF.

J is TRBJ2-5 and V is TRBV30, with D possibly being TRBD2 (6 bases). Matching the DNA end better, TRBJ2-7 makes the J call doubtful. Per germline, CDR1 GTSNPN and CDR2 SVGIG (reference sequence). CDR3 length: 13 amino acids. CDR3 region: CAWSPARGYEQYF. DNA for the CDR3: TGTGCCTGGAGCCCAGCCCGGGGGTACGAGCAGTACTTC.

This clone was observed once. The J gene is TRBJ2-7, the V gene TRBV19, with D possibly matching TRBD2 (5 bases). Germline-derived CDR1 and CDR2 are LNHDA and SQIVND (reference sequence). The CDR3 contains 14 residues. V gave up 5 bases and J gave up 2 bases, with 13 bases separating them. The CDR3 DNA is TGTGCCAGTAGTCCACGAAGCGGAGCCTACGAGCAGTACTTC. Residues: CASSPRSGAYEQYF.

The V gene is TRBV10-3, the J gene TRBJ2-3, with D tentatively TRBD2 (6 bases). From germline, CDR1 is ENHRY and CDR2 SYGVKD. Deletions cut 4 bases from V and 0 bases from J, with 11 bases between. This CDR3 has 15 residues. This CDR3 is CAISVGGASTDTQYF. Written as DNA, the CDR3 is TGTGCCATCAGTGTAGGCGGGGCTAGCACAGATACGCAGTATTTT.

The V call is TRBV5-1, the J call TRBJ2-3, with 7 bases identical to TRBD2. The V gene's germline CDR1 is SGHRS and CDR2 YFSETQ. The CDR3 length is 18 residues. J gave up 2 bases and V 6 bases, and 18 bases lay outside the gene matches. CDR3 sequence (DNA): TGCGCCAGCACCCTCCCGGCGGCTAGCGGTACTTTCACAGATACGCAGTATTTT. Amino acids: CASTLPAASGTFTDTQYF.